The rows below give T cell receptor beta chains drawn from one sample of a study of blood T cells in healthy people across ages. TCRdb re-called the 5' RACE reads through MiXCR, storing one row per CDR3 protein. The sample shows 500,000 to 550,000 distinct CDR3 sequences, around 24% of them seen only once. These data are also associated with another study on T cells of mothers and their children.

The specimen sequenced was blood. The receptor set was obtained from a boy aged 5 to 17 in good health. Each CDR3 is given with its conserved first and last residue. The D gene is left open where the match is weak. Size tells how often a clone was seen (once, few, many) or the class of an expanded clone, and some rows leave it out.

DNA	CDR3	D	V	J	size
TGTGCCAGCAGCGTAATTGGGTCAGGGTTGGAGGAGACCCAGTACTTC	CASSVIGSGLEETQYF	NA	TRBV9	TRBJ2-5	few
TGTGCCAGCAATCCGGGACAGGGGGTTTTTGGTGAAGCTTTCTTT	CASNPGQGVFGEAFF	TRBD1	TRBV2	TRBJ1-1	NA
TGTGCCAGTACGTCAGGGCCTGGGTACAATGAGCAGTTCTTC	CASTSGPGYNEQFF	NA	TRBV19	TRBJ2-1	NA
TGCGCCAGCAGCTTGGTTCGGGGAGGCAGACAAGAGACCCAGTACTTC	CASSLVRGGRQETQYF	NA	TRBV5-1	TRBJ2-5	few
TGTGCCAGCAGCCAAGAAGGTCAGGGAAACTATGGCCACACCTTC	CASSQEGQGNYGHTF	NA	TRBV4-2	TRBJ1-2	few
TGTGCCAGCCTTTGGCAGGCGAACACCGGGGAGCTGTTTTTT	CASLWQANTGELFF	NA	TRBV12-3/TRBV12-4	TRBJ2-2	NA
TGTGCCAGCAGACTAACTAGCGGGGGGGCCGAAACGCAGTATTTT	CASRLTSGGAETQYF	TRBD2	TRBV12-3/TRBV12-4	TRBJ2-3	few
TGTGCCAGCAGCTCTGGACAAGCTGGGGCCAACGTCCTGACTTTC	CASSSGQAGANVLTF	NA	TRBV6-6	TRBJ2-6	NA
TGTGCCAGCCGTTTTTGGCCGCAGTTCTCTGGGGCCAACGTCCTGACTTTC	CASRFWPQFSGANVLTF	NA	TRBV7-2	TRBJ2-6	NA
TGTGCCAGCAGTGAGGGACAGCCCAAGAACGAGCAGTACTTC	CASSEGQPKNEQYF	TRBD1	TRBV25-1	TRBJ2-7	few
TGTGCCAGCAGTTACATGGGGGCAGATACGCAGTATTTT	CASSYMGADTQYF	NA	TRBV6-2/TRBV6-3	TRBJ2-3	NA
TGTGCCAGCAGCGGGGGGACTAGCGGGGGATTCCAAGAGACCCAGTACTTC	CASSGGTSGGFQETQYF	TRBD2	TRBV9	TRBJ2-5	NA
TGTGCCAGCAGCCGGAGACTGAGAGCGGGGGGGTATGAGCAGTTCTTC	CASSRRLRAGGYEQFF	TRBD2	TRBV3-1	TRBJ2-1	few
TGTGCCAGCAGTTTCGAGGGGATGTCCCCCAACTACGAGCAGTACTTC	CASSFEGMSPNYEQYF	NA	TRBV6-5	TRBJ2-7	few
TGTGCCAGAAGCTGGGGGTGCGGGAGCTCCTACAATGAGCAGTTCTTC	CARSWGCGSSYNEQFF	TRBD2	TRBV5-3	TRBJ2-1	NA
TGTGCCAGCAGCCAAGAGAAGGCCCCGTGTGCAACTAATGAAAAACTGTTTTTT	CASSQEKAPCATNEKLFF	NA	TRBV14	TRBJ1-4	few
TGTGCCAGCAGTTCTGGGGTGACAGGGGTGCACAATGAGCAGTTCTTC	CASSSGVTGVHNEQFF	TRBD1	TRBV6-5	TRBJ2-1	NA
TGTGCTAGTGGTTTGCACCGTCCCACTGAAGCTTTCTTT	CASGLHRPTEAFF	NA	TRBV12-5	TRBJ1-1	few
TGTGCCAGCAGCACAAGAGGGCAGAACACTGAAGCTTTCTTT	CASSTRGQNTEAFF	NA	TRBV13	TRBJ1-1	NA
TGCAGCGTTGAACCGGGACCGAGGGGCGAGCAGTACTTC	CSVEPGPRGEQYF	NA	TRBV29-1	TRBJ2-7	few
TGTGCCATCGGGGGAGGTTACGAGCAGTACTTC	CAIGGGYEQYF	NA	TRBV10-3	TRBJ2-7	NA
TGTGCCAGCGGACTGTACAGGGGAATAAAGTACGAGCAGTACTTC	CASGLYRGIKYEQYF	TRBD1	TRBV6-5	TRBJ2-7	NA
TGTGCCAGTAGTCCTCACTGGTCGGGGGAGACCCAGTACTTC	CASSPHWSGETQYF	NA	TRBV19	TRBJ2-5	NA
TGTGCCAGCAGCCCTATCCTAGCATATGTTCCTGTCTCCTACAATGAGCAGTTCTTC	CASSPILAYVPVSYNEQFF	NA	TRBV11-1	TRBJ2-1	NA
TGTGCCAGCAGCTTAGGTTCGGGCACTAACACCGGGGAGCTGTTTTTT	CASSLGSGTNTGELFF	NA	TRBV7-2	TRBJ2-2	few
TGCAGCGTTGAAACAGGGAAACCCTACGAGCAGTACTTC	CSVETGKPYEQYF	NA	TRBV29-1	TRBJ2-7	NA
TGTGCCAGCAGTGAGAGGGGGCAGGCTAGGGGCTACACCTTC	CASSERGQARGYTF	TRBD1	TRBV2	TRBJ1-2	NA
TGTGCCATCAACGGGGAGATCGGGGAGCTGTTTTTT	CAINGEIGELFF	NA	TRBV10-3	TRBJ2-2	NA
TGTGCCAGCAGCCCTGGGACTAGCGGTAGAGGCTCCGAGCAGTACTTC	CASSPGTSGRGSEQYF	TRBD2	TRBV27	TRBJ2-7	once
TGTGCCAGCAGCCCCTTCCGGCAACTCTCCTACGAGCAGTACTTC	CASSPFRQLSYEQYF	NA	TRBV13	TRBJ2-7	NA
TGTGCTAGCAGCAAGGGGACAGGGGTCAGCTACGAGCAGTACTTC	CASSKGTGVSYEQYF	TRBD1	TRBV7-7	TRBJ2-7	few
TGCGCCAGCAGCCAAGTCGAGTCGAACAATGAGCAGTTCTTC	CASSQVESNNEQFF	NA	TRBV4-3	TRBJ2-1	few
TGTGCCAGCAGAGTCGGACGGAAGAGCTACGAGCAGTACTTC	CASRVGRKSYEQYF	NA	TRBV28	TRBJ2-7	NA
TGCGCCAGCAGCTTCCAGGGGGACGAGCAGTACTTC	CASSFQGDEQYF	TRBD1	TRBV5-1	TRBJ2-7	once
TGTGCCAGCAGCCCCCGGGGGGAAGATAATGAAAAACTGTTTTTT	CASSPRGEDNEKLFF	NA	TRBV7-3	TRBJ1-4	NA
TGTGCCAGCAGTATTAGCGGGGTGTGGAATGAGCAGTTCTTC	CASSISGVWNEQFF	TRBD2	TRBV28	TRBJ2-1	NA